The present entry profiles one TCR beta chain with its context. It lacks a known antigen. Per-base qualities were not stored, and no clone one base away is much larger. This sample stems from a study of blood T cell repertoires in COVID-19 (dated by TCRdb to between 2020 and 2021). Background for the entire study: The collaborator samples originated in the United States, Italy and Spain and spanned the acute and convalescent phases of COVID-19. The dataset comprised deeply sampled blood TCRbeta repertoires from subjects exposed to, actively infected with, or recovered from COVID-19. HLA class I and class II types, where available, came from metadata supplied by the sample provider rather than from assay-based typing. The material from the prospective study consisted of cDNA or gDNA derived from T cells, B-cell-depleted T cells, or PBMCs. A de-identified subject ID, COVID-19 status, age in years and sex were almost always included in the sample metadata. The samples were drawn from the first 160 participants of the ongoing ImmuneRACE study and from 950 to 1,500 subjects provided by 6 global collaborators. The repertoires were released in a freely available public database meant as a resource for research on the immune response to SARS-CoV-2.

Points the paper makes about the study in general: Clinical and demographic metadata were provided uncurated, with the amount varying by source and participant.

The immunoSEQ Assay, a bias-controlled multiplex PCR, was used to amplify TCRbeta CDR3 regions from genomic DNA. In the paper's pipeline: Nucleated cell counts per sample were estimated from amplification of reference gene primers within the assay. To quantify the absolute abundance of each unique TCRbeta CDR3 rearrangement, sequence reads were collapsed and filtered. Productive Simpson clonality was computed per sample as the square root of Simpson's diversity index over productive rearrangements. This is the immuneACCESS table as TCRdb keeps it, with only in-frame sequences that have V and J called. A part of the clones is gone; compared with another copy, unresolved V genes explain less than half, and the rest is unexplained. The V and J calls and the clone size are those of that table, but D and trimming were determined from the DNA. This sample comprises around 390,000 clones, about 83% of them detected only once. The top ten hold approximately 10% of the sample.

Participants in the prospective study were enrolled through a virtual design, were aged 18 to 89 years, and lived in under 25 United States geographic areas. To assign participants to cohorts, the prospective study relied on clinical history that participants themselves reported in a screening survey and a study questionnaire. Recovered participants in ImmuneRACE Cohort 3 were defined by two consecutive negative NP/OP PCR tests, clearance by a healthcare professional, or resolution of symptoms. Each participant in the prospective study had whole blood, serum and a nasopharyngeal or oropharyngeal swab collected by mobile phlebotomists. Prospective study participants could optionally give additional blood draws and questionnaires over a roughly 2-month period. Prospective study blood samples were shipped either frozen or at room temperature before DNA extraction. From its cysteine to its phenylalanine, the CDR3 spans 15 amino acids. This entry keeps only the CDR3 DNA: 45 bases, framed from base 1. V is pruned by 6 bases and J by 1 base, leaving 9 bases of the junction without a gene match. Reading the germline V gene gives CDR1 MNHEY and CDR2 SVGAGI.

Recombination linked TRBV6-5 to TRBJ2-7; TRBD2 aligns with 7 central bases. The sample comprised PBMCs or T cells enriched from blood (not recorded which). The receptor was isolated from a woman between 50 and 59 years old who had recovered from COVID-19. The CDR3 in this case is CASSPQGGPSYEQYF. The DNA reads as follows: TGTGCCAGCAGCCCCCAGGGAGGGCCGTCCTACGAGCAGTACTTC.